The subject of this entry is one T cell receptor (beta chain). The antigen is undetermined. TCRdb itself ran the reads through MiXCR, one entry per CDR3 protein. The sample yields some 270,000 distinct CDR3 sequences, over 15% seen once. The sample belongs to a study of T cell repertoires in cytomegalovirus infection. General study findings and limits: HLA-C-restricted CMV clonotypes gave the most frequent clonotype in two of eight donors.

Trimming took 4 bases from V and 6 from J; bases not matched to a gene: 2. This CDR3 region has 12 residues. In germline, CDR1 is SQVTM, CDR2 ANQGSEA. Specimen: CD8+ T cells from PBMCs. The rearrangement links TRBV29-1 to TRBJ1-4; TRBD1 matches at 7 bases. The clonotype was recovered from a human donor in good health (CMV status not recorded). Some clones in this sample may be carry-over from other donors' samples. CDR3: CSVGQGDEKLFF. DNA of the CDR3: TGCAGCGTTGGACAGGGAGATGAAAAACTGTTTTTT.